These T cell receptor beta chains were read from a single sample in a study of immune cell composition in non-small cell lung cancer. TCRdb's table, derived via immunoSEQ multiplex PCR, lists solely in-frame clones and lacks some. In the table there are 9,000 to 10,000 clones, 65% to 70% of which are singletons. Sequencing input: lung tumor tissue. Receptors were obtained from a human donor with non-small cell lung cancer. CDR3s include the opening cysteine and the closing phenylalanine or tryptophan. A D gene is named only where the DNA matches it firmly. Some rows have no size entry. The others give once, few or many, or a class for an expanded clone.

cdr3_aa: CASSQFIREYEQYF
cdr3_nt: TGTGCCAGTAGCCAATTCATTCGGGAATACGAGCAGTACTTC
v_call: TRBV19
d_call: -
j_call: TRBJ2-7
clone_size: -

cdr3_aa: CASSLRGHGSGGYTF
cdr3_nt: TGTGCCAGCAGCTTGAGGGGACACGGGTCGGGTGGCTACACCTTC
v_call: TRBV5-6
d_call: -
j_call: TRBJ1-2
clone_size: medium-sized

cdr3_aa: CASRHPNTEAFF
cdr3_nt: TGTGCCAGCAGACACCCGAACACTGAAGCTTTCTTT
v_call: TRBV25-1
d_call: -
j_call: TRBJ1-1
clone_size: -

cdr3_aa: CASSLADLRTGVTDTQYF
cdr3_nt: TGTGCCAGCAGCTTGGCCGATTTGCGGACAGGGGTGACAGATACGCAGTATTTT
v_call: TRBV5-6
d_call: TRBD1
j_call: TRBJ2-3
clone_size: -

cdr3_aa: CASNSGTENTGELFF
cdr3_nt: TGCGCCAGCAACTCCGGGACAGAAAACACCGGGGAGCTGTTTTTT
v_call: TRBV5-1
d_call: TRBD1
j_call: TRBJ2-2
clone_size: once

cdr3_aa: CASSGLSYGYTF
cdr3_nt: TGTGCCAGCAGTGGACTGTCCTATGGCTACACCTTC
v_call: TRBV2
d_call: -
j_call: TRBJ1-2
clone_size: few

cdr3_aa: CASSWGTGGYEQYF
cdr3_nt: TGTGCCAGCAGCTGGGGGACAGGGGGCTACGAGCAGTACTTC
v_call: TRBV5-6
d_call: TRBD1
j_call: TRBJ2-7
clone_size: -

cdr3_aa: CASSRLTRDTNTEAFF
cdr3_nt: TGTGCCAGCTCACGGCTAACACGTGACACAAACACTGAAGCTTTCTTT
v_call: TRBV18
d_call: -
j_call: TRBJ1-1
clone_size: once

cdr3_aa: CASSFTGTGVTEAFF
cdr3_nt: TGTGCCAGCAGCTTTACCGGGACAGGGGTAACTGAAGCTTTCTTT
v_call: TRBV5-6
d_call: TRBD1
j_call: TRBJ1-1
clone_size: large

cdr3_aa: CASSPPTVNTEAFF
cdr3_nt: TGTGCCAGCTCACCACCAACCGTTAACACTGAAGCTTTCTTT
v_call: TRBV18
d_call: -
j_call: TRBJ1-1
clone_size: -

cdr3_aa: CASSTQFGREYNSPLHF
cdr3_nt: TGTGCCAGCAGTACCCAGTTCGGACGGGAGTATAATTCACCCCTCCACTTT
v_call: TRBV27
d_call: -
j_call: TRBJ1-6
clone_size: once

cdr3_aa: CATSSRGDSYEQYF
cdr3_nt: TGTGCCACCAGTTCGCGGGGGGACTCCTACGAGCAGTACTTC
v_call: TRBV10-3
d_call: TRBD2
j_call: TRBJ2-7
clone_size: -

cdr3_aa: CASKANLDRLLNF
cdr3_nt: TGTGCCAGCAAAGCCAACTTGGACAGGCTGCTCAACTTT
v_call: TRBV27
d_call: TRBD1
j_call: TRBJ1-1
clone_size: -

cdr3_aa: CASSVRGVGRGLDYGYTF
cdr3_nt: TGTGCCAGCAGCGTGAGGGGCGTTGGGAGAGGGCTGGACTATGGCTACACCTTC
v_call: TRBV5-6
d_call: -
j_call: TRBJ1-2
clone_size: -

cdr3_aa: CASSLGLGGAGETQYF
cdr3_nt: TGTGCCAGCAGCTTAGGCCTCGGAGGGGCTGGGGAGACCCAGTACTTC
v_call: TRBV13
d_call: -
j_call: TRBJ2-5
clone_size: once

cdr3_aa: CASSETGQSNEKLFF
cdr3_nt: TGTGCCAGCAGTGAGACGGGACAGTCTAATGAAAAACTGTTTTTT
v_call: TRBV27
d_call: TRBD1
j_call: TRBJ1-4
clone_size: -

cdr3_aa: CASSSRSGGYEQYF
cdr3_nt: TGTGCCAGCAGCTCCAGGAGCGGCGGGTACGAGCAGTACTTC
v_call: TRBV7-9
d_call: -
j_call: TRBJ2-7
clone_size: -

cdr3_aa: CASSEGFSGNTIYF
cdr3_nt: TGTGCCAGCAGTGAGGGTTTCTCTGGAAACACCATATATTTT
v_call: TRBV2
d_call: -
j_call: TRBJ1-3
clone_size: -

cdr3_aa: CASSQIQGAGGNTEAFF
cdr3_nt: TGTGCCAGCAGCCAAATCCAGGGGGCGGGGGGAAACACTGAAGCTTTCTTT
v_call: TRBV11-3
d_call: TRBD1
j_call: TRBJ1-1
clone_size: -

cdr3_aa: CASSRDRGAYTF
cdr3_nt: TGTGCCAGCAGTCGGGACAGGGGAGCCTACACCTTC
v_call: TRBV7-2
d_call: TRBD1
j_call: TRBJ1-2
clone_size: -

cdr3_aa: CASSLSGGFSYEQYF
cdr3_nt: TGTGCCAGCAGCCTTAGCGGGGGGTTCTCCTACGAGCAGTACTTC
v_call: TRBV11-3
d_call: TRBD2
j_call: TRBJ2-7
clone_size: -

cdr3_aa: CASSVSNTGELFF
cdr3_nt: TGCGCCAGCAGTGTCTCGAACACCGGGGAGCTGTTTTTT
v_call: TRBV5-1
d_call: -
j_call: TRBJ2-2
clone_size: -

cdr3_aa: CASSLLAANNEQFF
cdr3_nt: TGTGCCAGCAGCTTGTTGGCAGCCAACAATGAGCAGTTCTTC
v_call: TRBV7-6
d_call: -
j_call: TRBJ2-1
clone_size: -

cdr3_aa: CASSLVRVRENTEAFF
cdr3_nt: TGTGCCAGCAGCTTAGTCCGCGTCAGGGAAAACACTGAAGCTTTCTTT
v_call: TRBV7-8
d_call: -
j_call: TRBJ1-1
clone_size: -

cdr3_aa: CASQSSGNTIYF
cdr3_nt: TGTGCCAGCCAAAGCTCTGGAAACACCATATATTTT
v_call: TRBV6-6
d_call: -
j_call: TRBJ1-3
clone_size: -

cdr3_aa: CAWSPGGVNYGYTF
cdr3_nt: TGTGCCTGGAGTCCGGGCGGGGTGAACTATGGCTACACCTTC
v_call: TRBV30
d_call: -
j_call: TRBJ1-2
clone_size: once

cdr3_aa: CASRLSQGAEVYF
cdr3_nt: TGTGCCAGCAGGCTTTCACAGGGGGCTGAGGTGTACTTC
v_call: TRBV28
d_call: TRBD1
j_call: TRBJ2-5
clone_size: -

cdr3_aa: CASSSRGLAGGAETQYF
cdr3_nt: TGTGCCAGCAGCTCACGAGGCCTGGCGGGGGGAGCCGAGACCCAGTACTTC
v_call: TRBV11-2
d_call: TRBD2
j_call: TRBJ2-5
clone_size: few

cdr3_aa: CASSIDLGQASTDTQYF
cdr3_nt: TGTGCCAGTAGTATAGATCTAGGGCAGGCGAGCACAGATACGCAGTATTTT
v_call: TRBV19
d_call: -
j_call: TRBJ2-3
clone_size: -

cdr3_aa: CASSQETRGAYEQYF
cdr3_nt: TGCGCCAGCAGCCAAGAAACGAGGGGCGCCTACGAGCAGTACTTC
v_call: TRBV7-9
d_call: -
j_call: TRBJ2-7
clone_size: -

cdr3_aa: CASSQDAGGAYNEQFF
cdr3_nt: TGTGCCAGCAGCCAAGATGCAGGGGGCGCCTACAATGAGCAGTTCTTC
v_call: TRBV4-2
d_call: TRBD1
j_call: TRBJ2-1
clone_size: -

cdr3_aa: CASSSTRAGSGELFF
cdr3_nt: TGTGCCAGCAGCTCCACTAGGGCGGGGTCCGGGGAGCTGTTTTTT
v_call: TRBV7-8
d_call: -
j_call: TRBJ2-2
clone_size: -

cdr3_aa: CATATGADEQYF
cdr3_nt: TGTGCCACCGCGACAGGGGCGGACGAGCAGTACTTC
v_call: TRBV19
d_call: TRBD1
j_call: TRBJ2-7
clone_size: few

cdr3_aa: CASSIATGGAWAETQYF
cdr3_nt: TGTGCCAGCAGCATCGCTACAGGGGGCGCGTGGGCGGAGACCCAGTACTTC
v_call: TRBV11-2
d_call: TRBD1
j_call: TRBJ2-5
clone_size: -

cdr3_aa: CASSPPGLAYEQYF
cdr3_nt: TGTGCCAGCTCACCCCCGGGACTAGCCTACGAGCAGTACTTC
v_call: TRBV18
d_call: TRBD2
j_call: TRBJ2-7
clone_size: -

cdr3_aa: CASSVGTGRDIQYF
cdr3_nt: TGTGCCAGCAGCGTCGGGACAGGACGGGACATTCAGTACTTC
v_call: TRBV11-3
d_call: TRBD1
j_call: TRBJ2-4
clone_size: -

cdr3_aa: CASRNPGYEQYF
cdr3_nt: TGTGCCAGCAGGAACCCGGGCTACGAGCAGTACTTC
v_call: TRBV2
d_call: -
j_call: TRBJ2-7
clone_size: -

cdr3_aa: CASSATSGGVYEQFF
cdr3_nt: TGTGCCAGCAGCGCTACTAGCGGGGGGGTTTATGAGCAGTTCTTC
v_call: TRBV7-8
d_call: TRBD2
j_call: TRBJ2-1
clone_size: few

cdr3_aa: CASSVGQRGSSYEQYF
cdr3_nt: TGTGCCAGCAGCGTAGGCCAGCGGGGGAGCTCCTACGAGCAGTACTTC
v_call: TRBV9
d_call: TRBD2
j_call: TRBJ2-7
clone_size: -

cdr3_aa: CAISSIGEGNQPQHF
cdr3_nt: TGTGCCATCAGTTCGATAGGGGAGGGCAATCAGCCCCAGCATTTT
v_call: TRBV10-3
d_call: -
j_call: TRBJ1-5
clone_size: few

cdr3_aa: CASSPNGTGVYEQYF
cdr3_nt: TGTGCCAGCTCACCAAACGGGACAGGGGTTTACGAGCAGTACTTC
v_call: TRBV18
d_call: TRBD1
j_call: TRBJ2-7
clone_size: few

cdr3_aa: CASSLVRGETQYF
cdr3_nt: TGTGCCAGCAGCTTAGTTCGGGGAGAGACCCAGTACTTC
v_call: TRBV11-3
d_call: -
j_call: TRBJ2-5
clone_size: few

cdr3_aa: CASSPSWGDREVKFSGTEAFF
cdr3_nt: TGTGCCAGTAGTCCTTCGTGGGGAGACAGGGAGGTTAAGTTTTCGGGCACTGAAGCTTTCTTT
v_call: TRBV19
d_call: TRBD1
j_call: TRBJ1-1
clone_size: few

cdr3_aa: CATQFDRGNQPQHF
cdr3_nt: TGTGCCACTCAATTCGACAGGGGGAATCAGCCCCAGCATTTT
v_call: TRBV6-1
d_call: TRBD1
j_call: TRBJ1-5
clone_size: few

cdr3_aa: CASSDILAGPYEQYF
cdr3_nt: TGTGCCAGCAGCGACATACTAGCGGGGCCCTACGAGCAGTACTTC
v_call: TRBV6-1
d_call: TRBD2
j_call: TRBJ2-7
clone_size: -

cdr3_aa: CASSEIGTLEQYF
cdr3_nt: TGTGCCAGCAGCGAGATCGGGACTCTTGAGCAGTACTTC
v_call: TRBV7-9
d_call: -
j_call: TRBJ2-7
clone_size: -

cdr3_aa: CASSGPGGEQFF
cdr3_nt: TGTGCCAGCAGCGGCCCAGGGGGGGAGCAGTTCTTC
v_call: TRBV9
d_call: -
j_call: TRBJ2-1
clone_size: few

cdr3_aa: CASPPNRGVSVGNEQFF
cdr3_nt: TGTGCCAGCCCACCCAACAGGGGCGTGAGCGTGGGGAATGAGCAGTTCTTC
v_call: TRBV28
d_call: TRBD1
j_call: TRBJ2-1
clone_size: -

cdr3_aa: CASSSPRAGGIRNSPLHF
cdr3_nt: TGTGCCAGCAGCAGCCCCCGGGCAGGGGGGATTCGTAATTCACCCCTCCACTTT
v_call: TRBV27
d_call: TRBD1
j_call: TRBJ1-6
clone_size: -

cdr3_aa: CASRDREVSYEQYF
cdr3_nt: TGTGCCAGCAGGGACAGGGAGGTTTCCTACGAGCAGTACTTC
v_call: TRBV28
d_call: TRBD1
j_call: TRBJ2-7
clone_size: few

cdr3_aa: CASSWTAGSYEQYF
cdr3_nt: TGTGCCAGCAGTTGGACAGCGGGATCGTACGAGCAGTACTTC
v_call: TRBV6-5
d_call: -
j_call: TRBJ2-7
clone_size: -

cdr3_aa: CASSLGGQGYTF
cdr3_nt: TGTGCCAGCAGTTTAGGGGGGCAAGGCTACACCTTC
v_call: TRBV28
d_call: -
j_call: TRBJ1-2
clone_size: -

cdr3_aa: CASRNRVYGYTF
cdr3_nt: TGTGCCAGCAGAAACAGGGTCTATGGCTACACCTTC
v_call: TRBV6-5
d_call: -
j_call: TRBJ1-2
clone_size: -

cdr3_aa: CASRPTVLHTGELFF
cdr3_nt: TGCGCCAGCAGACCGACAGTCTTGCACACCGGGGAGCTGTTTTTT
v_call: TRBV5-1
d_call: -
j_call: TRBJ2-2
clone_size: -

cdr3_aa: CASRGWDAGGTDTQYF
cdr3_nt: TGTGCCAGCAGGGGTTGGGACGCAGGGGGCACAGATACGCAGTATTTT
v_call: TRBV28
d_call: -
j_call: TRBJ2-3
clone_size: -

cdr3_aa: CASSLLPGAGPQYF
cdr3_nt: TGCGCCAGCAGCTTGCTCCCGGGGGCCGGTCCGCAGTATTTT
v_call: TRBV5-1
d_call: -
j_call: TRBJ2-3
clone_size: few

cdr3_aa: CASSFDRVGGEQYF
cdr3_nt: TGTGCCAGCAGCTTTGACAGGGTAGGAGGCGAGCAGTACTTC
v_call: TRBV5-4
d_call: TRBD1
j_call: TRBJ2-7
clone_size: -